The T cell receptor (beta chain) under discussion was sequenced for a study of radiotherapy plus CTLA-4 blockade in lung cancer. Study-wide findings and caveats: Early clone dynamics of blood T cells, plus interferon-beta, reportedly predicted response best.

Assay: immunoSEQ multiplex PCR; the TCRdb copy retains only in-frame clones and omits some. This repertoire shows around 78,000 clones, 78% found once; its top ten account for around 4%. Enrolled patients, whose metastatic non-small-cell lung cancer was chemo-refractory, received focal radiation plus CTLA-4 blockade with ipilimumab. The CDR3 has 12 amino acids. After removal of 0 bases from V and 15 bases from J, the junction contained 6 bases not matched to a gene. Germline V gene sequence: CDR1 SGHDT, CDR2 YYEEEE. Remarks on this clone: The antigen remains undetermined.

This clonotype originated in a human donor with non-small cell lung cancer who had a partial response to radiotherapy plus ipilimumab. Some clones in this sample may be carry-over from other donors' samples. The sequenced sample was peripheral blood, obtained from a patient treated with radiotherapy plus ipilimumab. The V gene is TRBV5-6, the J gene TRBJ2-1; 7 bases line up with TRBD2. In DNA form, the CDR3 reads TGTGCCAGCAGCTTGGGGCGGGAGACCCGGTTCTTC. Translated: CASSLGRETRFF.